This T cell receptor (beta chain) was observed in a study of blood T cell repertoires in COVID-19. About the study: Nucleic acid was either cDNA or gDNA, and it came from T cells, B-cell-depleted T cells, or PBMCs.

Patients of the Seattle cohort, enrolled during active infection, were followed longitudinally. Original data processing: Estimated nucleated cell counts came from reference gene primer amplification. TCRdb's table, derived via immunoSEQ multiplex PCR, lists solely in-frame clones and lacks some. V and J calls and clone size are those listed in that table; D and trimming were worked out from the DNA. The table includes 150,000 to 200,000 clones, about 86% detected once. CDR1 and CDR2 (germline): MNHEY, SVGAGI. This CDR3 spans 11 amino acids. V was clipped by 6 bases and J by 4 bases, with 4 bases between them.

The rearrangement uses TRBV6-5 and TRBJ1-5; D call uncertain. The sequencing input was peripheral blood. The sequence was collected from a woman in her 70s with COVID-19, enrolled during active disease. The CDR3 DNA sequence: TGTGCCAGCAGCAAAAATCAGCCCCAGCATTTT. Residues: CASSKNQPQHF.